This T cell receptor (beta chain) is drawn from a study of blood T cell repertoires in COVID-19 (dated by TCRdb to 2020 to 2021). The study in broad terms: Collaborator samples came from the United States, Italy and Spain and covered acute and convalescent phases of COVID-19. The dataset comprised deeply sampled blood TCRbeta repertoires from subjects exposed to, actively infected with, or recovered from COVID-19. Samples came from the ongoing ImmuneRACE study (first 160 participants) plus 1,254 subjects from 6 global collaborators. HLA class I and class II types, where available, came from metadata supplied by the sample provider rather than from assay-based typing. The sample metadata nearly always contained a de-identified subject ID, COVID-19 status, age in years and sex. The repertoires were released in a freely available public database meant as a resource for research on the immune response to SARS-CoV-2. The material from the prospective study consisted of cDNA or gDNA derived from T cells, B-cell-depleted T cells, or PBMCs.

With regard to this clone: The specificity of this receptor is unknown. The input lacks base qualities; no much larger clone sits a single base away.

In Seattle, one collaborating source enrolled patients while the infection was active and tracked those patients longitudinally over the course of disease. Collaborating institutions collected whole blood in K2EDTA tubes following their own protocols. For TCRbeta analysis, collaborators shipped samples in one of three forms: frozen whole blood, isolated PBMCs, or DNA extracted from either of those sample types. The immunoSEQ Assay, a bias-controlled multiplex PCR, was used to amplify TCRbeta CDR3 regions from genomic DNA. Regarding the original processing steps: Within the assay, amplification of reference gene primers was used to estimate how many nucleated cells each sample contained. To quantify the absolute abundance of each unique TCRbeta CDR3 rearrangement, sequence reads were collapsed and filtered. Productive Simpson clonality was computed per sample as the square root of Simpson's diversity index over productive rearrangements. Imported from immuneACCESS, the table was reduced by TCRdb to in-frame sequences with V and J called. These copies leave out some clones; in studies compared against another copy, an unresolved V gene accounts for under half, and the cause of the remainder is not known. That table gives V, J and clone size, and the DNA gave D and trimming. The sample table records some 150,000 clones; roughly 80% of these occur just once. Clones ranked in the top ten supply approximately 15% of the sample.

V loses 4 bases at its end and J loses 5 bases; junction bases beyond the gene matches: 10. From a lookup of the germline V gene (reference sequence), CDR1 and CDR2 are LNHDA and SQIVND. The CDR3 measures 16 amino acids from cysteine to phenylalanine. Of the read, only the CDR3 DNA is kept; its 48 bases are in frame from base 1. The study at large found these results: The amount of clinical and demographic metadata varied by source and participant and was provided uncurated.

Sequencing used peripheral blood. The rearrangement combines TRBV19 with TRBJ2-5; 10 nucleotides in the junction match TRBD1. The clonotype was recovered from a woman in her seventies with COVID-19, enrolled during active disease. The CDR3 has the sequence CASSRPRDRGRETQYF. Here is the DNA: TGTGCCAGTAGTAGGCCACGAGACAGGGGGCGGGAGACCCAGTACTTC.